The next 18 T cell receptor beta chains were all read from a single sample in a study of identical twins. TCRdb called the 5' RACE reads again in MiXCR, with one record for every CDR3 protein. The repertoire includes hundreds of thousands of distinct CDR3 sequences, approximately 13% of them detected once, and around 1.6% sits in the top ten. A further study also used this sample, focusing on yellow fever vaccine responses in identical twins.

Sequenced sample: PBMCs. The receptors were sampled from a woman between 18 and 29 years old in good health.

This clonotype came up many times. The chain couples TRBV18 to TRBJ2-1; 8 bases line up with TRBD2. The V gene's germline CDR1 is KGHSH and CDR2 LQKENI. The CDR3 spans 18 residues. V was pared by 0 bases and J by 2 bases, with 9 bases of the junction left unmatched. CDR3 protein: CASSPPATSDTPYNEQFF. The CDR3 DNA sequence: TGTGCCAGCTCACCACCTGCGACTAGCGATACTCCCTACAATGAGCAGTTCTTC.

The rearrangement uses TRBV29-1 and TRBJ2-3; the match to TRBD1 covers 8 bases. Germline values: CDR1 SQVTM, CDR2 ANQGSEA. This CDR3 has 14 residues. V shed 8 bases, J shed 1 base, and the junction held 8 bases outside the gene matches. CDR3 bases: TGCAGCTGTTGGTTGGACAGGGGCACAGATACGCAGTATTTT. This translates into CSCWLDRGTDTQYF.

This chain uses TRBV6-1 with TRBJ1-5; D is perhaps TRBD1 (5 bases). Trimming removed 6 bases at V and 7 bases at J, with 13 bases between. This CDR3 has 13 amino acids. Looked up from germline, CDR1 is MNHNS and CDR2 is SASEGT. Written as DNA, the CDR3 is TGTGCCAGCAGCGGGACCTACGCCCAGCCCCAGCATTTT. It codes for CASSGTYAQPQHF.

The V and J genes are TRBV12-5 and TRBJ2-1; no clear D gene. V gave up 8 bases and J gave up 4 bases, with 12 bases separating them. This CDR3 comprises 13 residues. Germline CDR1 and CDR2: LGHNT and FRNRAP. Here the CDR3 reads CASSRLDYNEQFF. CDR3 bases: TGTGCTAGTAGTCGACTGGATTACAATGAGCAGTTCTTC.

This clonotype appeared a few times. The rearrangement links TRBV5-5 to TRBJ2-1; D might be TRBD1 or TRBD2, each matching 5 bases. Germline V gene lookup returns CDR1 SGHKS and CDR2 YYEKEE (reference sequence). This CDR3 is 13 amino acids long. Between the trimmed V and J ends, which lost 4 bases and 8 bases, there was a span of 13 bases. CDR3 region: CASSPRGVDEQFF. CDR3 DNA: TGTGCCAGCAGCCCGAGGGGCGTCGATGAGCAGTTCTTC.

This clonotype occurred many times. This chain connects TRBV3-1 to TRBJ2-2, with 10 bases identical to TRBD1. The germline gives CDR1 LGHDT, CDR2 YNNKEL (reference sequence). The J segment lost 5 bases and the V segment lost 4 bases, leaving 10 bases of the junction unmatched. CDR3 size: 17 residues. This CDR3 reads CASSRRSGTGETGELFF. CDR3 sequence (DNA): TGTGCCAGCAGCCGCCGCTCCGGGACAGGGGAGACCGGGGAGCTGTTTTTT.

This chain uses TRBV3-1 with TRBJ2-1, with 8 bases that match TRBD2. CDR3 length: 15 residues. Germline values: CDR1 LGHDT, CDR2 YNNKEL (reference sequence). Trimming at V came to 0 bases and at J to 7 bases, leaving 5 bases not matched to a gene. This CDR3 is CASSQDRGGRNEQFF. The CDR3 DNA sequence: TGTGCCAGCAGCCAAGATCGGGGGGGGAGGAATGAGCAGTTCTTC.

V usage is TRBV2 and J usage is TRBJ1-2; D is uncertain. The V end was cut by 4 bases, the J end by 3 bases, with 9 bases between. Germline CDR1 and CDR2: SNHLY and FYNNEI. The CDR3 runs 13 residues. The CDR3 DNA reads TGTGCCAGCAGTGGTTACGAGGACTATGGCTACACCTTC. It is translated as CASSGYEDYGYTF.

In its sample, this clonotype was seen many times. This chain uses TRBV28 with TRBJ2-1; 9 bases agree with TRBD2. Germline loops: CDR1 MDHEN, CDR2 SYDVKM. The CDR3 contains 14 residues. V was clipped by 6 bases and J by 7 bases; unmatched bases: 7. For the CDR3, the DNA is TGTGCCAGCAGCCCCTCGCGGGGGGGGAATGAGCAGTTCTTC. Its protein is CASSPSRGGNEQFF.

The chain uses TRBV7-2 and TRBJ2-1; D not certain. This CDR3 has 13 residues. The germline gives CDR1 SGHTA, CDR2 FQGNSA. V was shortened by 4 bases and J by 6 bases, with 10 bases between the two germline ends. The CDR3 here is CASSSSWGNEQFF. In nucleotides, the CDR3 is TGTGCCAGCAGCTCGAGTTGGGGCAATGAGCAGTTCTTC.

There are a few counts of this clonotype. The V and J genes are TRBV3-1 and TRBJ2-6, with unresolved D. CDR3 length: 16 residues. Germline V gene sequence: CDR1 LGHDT, CDR2 YNNKEL (reference sequence). The ends were cut back, 0 bases at V and 0 bases at J, with 6 bases in the middle. The CDR3 DNA is TGTGCCAGCAGCCAAGATTGGGGCTCTGGGGCCAACGTCCTGACTTTC. Translating it yields CASSQDWGSGANVLTF.

This clonotype came up a few times. The gene calls are TRBV7-8 and TRBJ2-1; 11 bases fit TRBD2. V shed 1 base, J shed 6 bases, and the junction held 8 bases outside the gene matches. The V gene's germline CDR1 is SGHVS and CDR2 FQNEAQ. This CDR3 region has 17 residues. The CDR3 loop is CASSLVASGGPLNEQFF. The DNA of the CDR3 is TGTGCCAGCAGCTTAGTGGCTAGCGGGGGGCCACTCAATGAGCAGTTCTTC.

The rearrangement uses TRBV7-2 and TRBJ2-1; TRBD2 matches at 10 bases. Germline CDR1 and CDR2: SGHTA and FQGNSA. This CDR3 has 15 residues. The ends lost 0 bases at V and 8 bases at J; junction bases unmatched: 4. The CDR3 DNA reads TGTGCCAGCAGCTTAGCAGCGGGGGGGCTTTATGAGCAGTTCTTC. It encodes CASSLAAGGLYEQFF.

The chain has TRBV2 and TRBJ2-3; tentatively, D is TRBD2 (6 bases). Germline values: CDR1 SNHLY, CDR2 FYNNEI. V lost 0 bases and J lost 0, with 13 bases in between. CDR3 length: 17 residues. The CDR3 loop reads CASSEASLATSTDTQYF. CDR3 DNA: TGTGCCAGCAGTGAAGCCTCCCTAGCGACTAGCACAGATACGCAGTATTTT.

This clonotype occurred many times. The chain joins TRBV20-1 to TRBJ2-1; 12 bases agree with TRBD2. The CDR3 totals 15 residues. Germline V gene lookup returns CDR1 DFQATT and CDR2 SNEGSKA (reference sequence). V trimming: 1 base; J trimming: 3 bases; junction bases outside the gene matches: 1. CDR3 loop: CSARGTSGDYNEQFF. DNA for the CDR3: TGCAGTGCTAGAGGGACTAGCGGGGACTACAATGAGCAGTTCTTC.

This clonotype was seen a handful of times. The chain has TRBV6-1 and TRBJ1-1, with D unresolved. The CDR3 consists of 15 residues. Trimming left V 4 bases short and J 4 bases short, with 16 bases between. CDR1 MNHNS and CDR2 SASEGT come from the germline V gene. CDR3 sequence: CASSAAPPWGTEAFF. The DNA of the CDR3 is TGTGCCAGCAGTGCGGCTCCCCCTTGGGGCACTGAAGCTTTCTTT.

This sequence joins TRBV5-1 and TRBJ2-5; D gene unclear. Germline V gene sequence: CDR1 SGHRS, CDR2 YFSETQ. The CDR3 loop spans 14 amino acids. V gave up 0 bases and J gave up 3 bases, with 9 bases separating them. The CDR3 spells CASSLVALKETQYF. As DNA, the CDR3 is TGCGCCAGCAGCTTGGTGGCACTGAAAGAGACCCAGTACTTC.

The genes are TRBV5-1 and TRBJ2-2, with a weak D call TRBD1 (6 bases). CDR1 SGHRS and CDR2 YFSETQ come from the germline V gene. The V and J ends lost 3 bases and 0 bases respectively, with 12 bases between them. The CDR3 spans 16 residues. CDR3 protein: CASSSNGGANTGELFF. CDR3 coding DNA: TGCGCCAGCAGCTCAAATGGGGGCGCGAACACCGGGGAGCTGTTTTTT.